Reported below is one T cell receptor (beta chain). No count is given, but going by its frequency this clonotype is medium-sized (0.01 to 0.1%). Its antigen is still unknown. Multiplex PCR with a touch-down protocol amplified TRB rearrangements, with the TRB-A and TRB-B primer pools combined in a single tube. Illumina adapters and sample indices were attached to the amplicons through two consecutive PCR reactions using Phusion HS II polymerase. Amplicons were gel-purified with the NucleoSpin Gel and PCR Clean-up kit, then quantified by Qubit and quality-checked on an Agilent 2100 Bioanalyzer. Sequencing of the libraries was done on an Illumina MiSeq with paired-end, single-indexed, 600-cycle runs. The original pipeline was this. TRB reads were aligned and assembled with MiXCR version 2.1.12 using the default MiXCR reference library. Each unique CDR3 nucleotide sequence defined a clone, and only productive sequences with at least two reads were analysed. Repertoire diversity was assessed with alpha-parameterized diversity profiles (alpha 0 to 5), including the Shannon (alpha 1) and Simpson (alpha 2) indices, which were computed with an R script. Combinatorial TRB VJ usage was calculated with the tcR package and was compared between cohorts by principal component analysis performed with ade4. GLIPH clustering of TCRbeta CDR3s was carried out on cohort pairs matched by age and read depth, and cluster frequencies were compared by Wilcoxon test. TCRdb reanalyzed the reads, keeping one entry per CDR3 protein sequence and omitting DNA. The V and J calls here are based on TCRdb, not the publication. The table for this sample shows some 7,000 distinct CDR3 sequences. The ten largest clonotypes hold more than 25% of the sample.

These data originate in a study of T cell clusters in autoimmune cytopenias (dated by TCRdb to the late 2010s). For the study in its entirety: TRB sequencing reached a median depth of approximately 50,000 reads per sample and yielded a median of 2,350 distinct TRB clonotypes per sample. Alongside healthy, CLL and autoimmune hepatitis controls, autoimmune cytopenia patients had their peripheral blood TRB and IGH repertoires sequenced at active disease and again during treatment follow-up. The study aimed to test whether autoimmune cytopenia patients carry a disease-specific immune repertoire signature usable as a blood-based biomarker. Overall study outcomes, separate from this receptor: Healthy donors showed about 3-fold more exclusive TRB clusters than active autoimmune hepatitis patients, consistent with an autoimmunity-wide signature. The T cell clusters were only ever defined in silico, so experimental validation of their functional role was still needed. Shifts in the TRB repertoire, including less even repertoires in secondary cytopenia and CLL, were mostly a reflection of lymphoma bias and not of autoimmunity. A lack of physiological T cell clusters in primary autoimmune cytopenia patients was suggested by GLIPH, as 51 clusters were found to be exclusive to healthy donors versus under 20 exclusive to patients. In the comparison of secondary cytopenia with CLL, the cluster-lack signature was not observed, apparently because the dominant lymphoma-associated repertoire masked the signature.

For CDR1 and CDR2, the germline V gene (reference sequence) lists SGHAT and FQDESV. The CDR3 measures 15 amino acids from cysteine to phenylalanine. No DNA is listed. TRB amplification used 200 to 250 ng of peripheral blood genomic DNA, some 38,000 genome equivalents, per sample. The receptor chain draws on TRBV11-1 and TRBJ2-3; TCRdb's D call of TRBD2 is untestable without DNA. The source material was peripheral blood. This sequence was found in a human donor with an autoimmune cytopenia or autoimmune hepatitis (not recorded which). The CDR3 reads CASSPRTRGTDTQYF.